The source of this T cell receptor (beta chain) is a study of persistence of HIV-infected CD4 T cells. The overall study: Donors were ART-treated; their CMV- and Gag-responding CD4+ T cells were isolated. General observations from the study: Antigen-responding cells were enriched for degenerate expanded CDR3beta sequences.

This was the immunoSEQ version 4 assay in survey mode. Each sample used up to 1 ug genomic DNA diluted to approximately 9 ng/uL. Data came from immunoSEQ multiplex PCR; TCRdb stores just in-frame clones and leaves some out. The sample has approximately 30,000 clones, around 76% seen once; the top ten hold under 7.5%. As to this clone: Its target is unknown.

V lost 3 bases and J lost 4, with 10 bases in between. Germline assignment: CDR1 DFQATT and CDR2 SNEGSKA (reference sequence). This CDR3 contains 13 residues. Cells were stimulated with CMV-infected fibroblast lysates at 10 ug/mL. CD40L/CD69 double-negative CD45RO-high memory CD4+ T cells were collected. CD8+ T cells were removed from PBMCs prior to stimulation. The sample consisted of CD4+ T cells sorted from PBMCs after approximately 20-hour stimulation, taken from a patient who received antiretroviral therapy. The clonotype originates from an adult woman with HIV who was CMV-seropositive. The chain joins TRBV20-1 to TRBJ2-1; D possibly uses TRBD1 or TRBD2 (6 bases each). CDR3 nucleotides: TGCAGTGCTAGTTTAGGGGGGTACAATGAGCAGTTCTTC. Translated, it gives CSASLGGYNEQFF.